These 2 T cell receptor beta chains share one sample of origin, sequenced in a study of cytomegalovirus exposure and HLA in healthy donors. Vbeta (60) and Jbeta (13) primers were used in the PCR. Sequencing used immunoSEQ multiplex PCR; TCRdb keeps in-frame clones, though not all of them. The table for this sample gives roughly 53,000 clones. Material for sequencing was PBMCs. These receptors originate from a female donor in good health and CMV-seronegative.

CDR3 coding DNA: TGCGCCAGCAGCCAAGACGGGGGGGGGACGCAGTATTTT. This encodes CASSQDGGGTQYF. The chain couples TRBV4-1 to TRBJ2-3; 8 bases fit TRBD2. This CDR3 is built from 13 residues. V lost 0 bases to trimming and J lost 9 bases; unmatched junction nucleotides: 2. Germline loops: CDR1 MGHRA, CDR2 YSYEKL.

The chain has TRBV14 and TRBJ2-7; no clear D. V shed 4 bases and J shed 3 bases, with 4 bases lying between them. The germline gives CDR1 SGHDN, CDR2 FVKESK. CDR3 length equals 11 residues. The CDR3: CASSRSYEQYF. The CDR3 nucleotides are TGTGCCAGCAGCCGGAGCTACGAGCAGTACTTC.